A selection of T cell receptor beta chains follows, all from one sample in a study of blood T cell repertoires in COVID-19. Some clones are missing from TCRdb's copy, which holds only in-frame ones; the method was immunoSEQ multiplex PCR. Seen here are around 220,000 clones, over 75% observed once, and the top ten hold about 7.2%. Sequencing was carried out using PBMCs or T cells enriched from blood (not recorded which). These receptors originate from a woman between 40 and 55 years old with acute COVID-19. CDR3s include the opening cysteine and the closing phenylalanine or tryptophan. D genes are given only for firm matches. Rows give clone size only sometimes, using once, few, many, or a class for an expanded clone.

d_call: TRBD1
j_call: TRBJ2-6
v_call: TRBV28
clone_size: .
cdr3_nt: TGTGCCAGCAACCGACGGGACAGGGGGAGGACTGGGGCCAACGTCCTGACTTTC
cdr3_aa: CASNRRDRGRTGANVLTF

d_call: TRBD2
j_call: TRBJ2-1
v_call: TRBV15
clone_size: .
cdr3_nt: TGTGCCACCAGCAGAGATCGGGGGGGTAATGAGCAGTTCTTC
cdr3_aa: CATSRDRGGNEQFF

d_call: TRBD1
j_call: TRBJ1-2
v_call: TRBV15
clone_size: .
cdr3_nt: TGTGCCACCAGGACCCCCGGGACAGAGTATGGCTACACCTTC
cdr3_aa: CATRTPGTEYGYTF

d_call: TRBD1
j_call: TRBJ1-5
v_call: TRBV9
clone_size: few
cdr3_nt: TGTGCCAGCAGCGTAGAGTGGGACAGTAATCAGCCCCAGCATTTT
cdr3_aa: CASSVEWDSNQPQHF

d_call: TRBD2
j_call: TRBJ2-1
v_call: TRBV5-1
clone_size: .
cdr3_nt: TGCGCCAGCAGCTTGGCTATCGGGGGGGATTACAATGAGCAGTTCTTC
cdr3_aa: CASSLAIGGDYNEQFF

d_call: TRBD2
j_call: TRBJ2-1
v_call: TRBV9
clone_size: .
cdr3_nt: TGTGCCAGCAGCCACTCCGGGACTAGCAAAGATGAGCAGTTCTTC
cdr3_aa: CASSHSGTSKDEQFF

d_call: .
j_call: TRBJ2-6
v_call: TRBV10-3
clone_size: .
cdr3_nt: TGTGCCATCAGTGAGTCTCCGGTCCGCTCTGGGGCCAACGTCCTGACTTTC
cdr3_aa: CAISESPVRSGANVLTF

d_call: TRBD2
j_call: TRBJ2-1
v_call: TRBV6-5
clone_size: .
cdr3_nt: TGTGCCAGCAGTTACCTGAGGACTAGTCAGAATGAGCAGTTCTTC
cdr3_aa: CASSYLRTSQNEQFF

d_call: TRBD1
j_call: TRBJ1-3
v_call: TRBV3-1/TRBV3-2
clone_size: once
cdr3_nt: TGTGCCAGCAGCCAAGATATACGACAGGGGGCGCTCGGAAACACCATATATTTT
cdr3_aa: CASSQDIRQGALGNTIYF

d_call: TRBD1
j_call: TRBJ2-1
v_call: TRBV27
clone_size: .
cdr3_nt: TGTGCCAGCAGTTTAAGAATGGGGTGGGGGGACAGGGACAGTACTGAGCAGTTCTTC
cdr3_aa: CASSLRMGWGDRDSTEQFF

d_call: .
j_call: TRBJ1-1
v_call: TRBV9
clone_size: .
cdr3_nt: TGTGCCAGCAGCTCTCGACAGTACACTGAAGCTTTCTTT
cdr3_aa: CASSSRQYTEAFF

d_call: .
j_call: TRBJ2-7
v_call: TRBV27
clone_size: .
cdr3_nt: TGTGCCAGCAGTTCTATGGAGCGCGCCTACGAGCAGTACTTC
cdr3_aa: CASSSMERAYEQYF

d_call: .
j_call: TRBJ1-6
v_call: TRBV10-3
clone_size: .
cdr3_nt: TGTGCCATCAGTGAGTCCGGGGGACCTGGTAATTCACCCCTCCACTTT
cdr3_aa: CAISESGGPGNSPLHF

d_call: .
j_call: TRBJ2-7
v_call: TRBV5-1
clone_size: .
cdr3_nt: TGCGCCAGCAGCCCGAACGGCTTCAGGGGCTACGAGCAGTACTTC
cdr3_aa: CASSPNGFRGYEQYF

d_call: TRBD1
j_call: TRBJ2-2
v_call: TRBV7-9
clone_size: .
cdr3_nt: TGTGCCAGCAGCTTAAACAGGGGGAGGACGAACACCGGGGAGCTGTTTTTT
cdr3_aa: CASSLNRGRTNTGELFF

d_call: .
j_call: TRBJ1-2
v_call: TRBV5-1
clone_size: few
cdr3_nt: TGCGCCAGCAGCCCGGACAGCTTTCCTAACTATGGCTACACCTTC
cdr3_aa: CASSPDSFPNYGYTF

d_call: TRBD2
j_call: TRBJ2-1
v_call: TRBV4-2
clone_size: .
cdr3_nt: TGTGCCAGCAGCCAAGTTTATGGGACCGGACTAGCGGGGATGGACAATGAGCAGTTCTTC
cdr3_aa: CASSQVYGTGLAGMDNEQFF

d_call: TRBD1
j_call: TRBJ2-2
v_call: TRBV5-4
clone_size: .
cdr3_nt: TGTGCCAGCAGCCGGGGACAGACGAACACCGGGGAGCTGTTTTTT
cdr3_aa: CASSRGQTNTGELFF

d_call: .
j_call: TRBJ2-2
v_call: TRBV2
clone_size: .
cdr3_nt: TGTGCCAGCAGAGTTAGACAGACCACCGGGGAGCTGTTTTTT
cdr3_aa: CASRVRQTTGELFF

d_call: .
j_call: TRBJ1-2
v_call: TRBV15
clone_size: .
cdr3_nt: TGTGCCACCTCTTTAAGGGGGGGCGCTTTTGGCTACACCTTC
cdr3_aa: CATSLRGGAFGYTF

d_call: .
j_call: TRBJ1-2
v_call: TRBV28
clone_size: .
cdr3_nt: TGTGCCAGCAGTTGGTCGGCGGGGAACTATGGCTACACCTTC
cdr3_aa: CASSWSAGNYGYTF

d_call: TRBD2
j_call: TRBJ2-1
v_call: TRBV5-6
clone_size: .
cdr3_nt: TGTGCCAGCAGCTTACGGACTAGCGGCTACAATGAGCAGTTCTTC
cdr3_aa: CASSLRTSGYNEQFF

d_call: TRBD1
j_call: TRBJ1-5
v_call: TRBV6-2/TRBV6-3
clone_size: .
cdr3_nt: TGTGCCAGCAGTTTTCTACAGGGGGGCAATCAGCCCCAGCATTTT
cdr3_aa: CASSFLQGGNQPQHF

d_call: TRBD1
j_call: TRBJ1-2
v_call: TRBV3-1/TRBV3-2
clone_size: .
cdr3_nt: TGTGCCAGCAGCTTCAGGGCGAGACAGGGGGCCCATAGTGCCCACTACACCTTC
cdr3_aa: CASSFRARQGAHSAHYTF

d_call: TRBD1
j_call: TRBJ2-2
v_call: TRBV27
clone_size: .
cdr3_nt: TGTGCCAGCAGTACCCGCAGGGGGCGAGGGGAGCTGTTTTTT
cdr3_aa: CASSTRRGRGELFF

d_call: .
j_call: TRBJ2-3
v_call: TRBV13
clone_size: few
cdr3_nt: TGTGCCAGCATGAACTCTCAATTCACAGATACGCAGTATTTT
cdr3_aa: CASMNSQFTDTQYF

d_call: TRBD2
j_call: TRBJ2-7
v_call: TRBV7-6
clone_size: once
cdr3_nt: TGTGCCAGCAGCTTACGGTCGGGAGGTATATACGAGCAGTACTTC
cdr3_aa: CASSLRSGGIYEQYF

d_call: TRBD1
j_call: TRBJ1-5
v_call: TRBV5-1
clone_size: .
cdr3_nt: TGCGCCAGCAGTCCCGGGACAGGTAGCAATCAGCCCCAGCATTTT
cdr3_aa: CASSPGTGSNQPQHF

d_call: TRBD1
j_call: TRBJ1-2
v_call: TRBV27
clone_size: .
cdr3_nt: TGTGCCAGCAGTAACCGGGACAGGGGTTTTGGGTATGGCTACACCTTC
cdr3_aa: CASSNRDRGFGYGYTF

d_call: .
j_call: TRBJ2-1
v_call: TRBV19
clone_size: .
cdr3_nt: TGTGCCAGTAGTATTGGGCCCAATGAGCAGTTCTTC
cdr3_aa: CASSIGPNEQFF

d_call: .
j_call: TRBJ2-5
v_call: TRBV19
clone_size: .
cdr3_nt: TGTGCCAGTAGTATTGGTTCAGGGCAAGAGACCCAGTACTTC
cdr3_aa: CASSIGSGQETQYF

d_call: .
j_call: TRBJ1-3
v_call: TRBV19
clone_size: once
cdr3_nt: TGTGCCAGTAGTTCCCGGGACTCTGGAAACACCATATATTTT
cdr3_aa: CASSSRDSGNTIYF

d_call: .
j_call: TRBJ1-4
v_call: TRBV9
clone_size: .
cdr3_nt: TGTGCCAGCAGCGTAGAGGCGGGGGGTCTCGAAAAACTGTTTTTT
cdr3_aa: CASSVEAGGLEKLFF

d_call: TRBD1
j_call: TRBJ1-1
v_call: TRBV7-3
clone_size: .
cdr3_nt: TGTGCCAGCAGCATCACAGGGGGCCCTAACACTGAAGCTTTCTTT
cdr3_aa: CASSITGGPNTEAFF